The 30 T cell receptor beta chains given below trace back to one sample, sequenced in a study of T-cell memory formation after mild COVID-19. MiXCR was run by TCRdb on the 5' RACE reads, yielding one entry per CDR3 protein. There are 450,000 or so distinct CDR3 sequences in the sample; roughly 23% occur only once, and approximately 12% lies in the top ten. The sample taken for sequencing was PBMCs or a T cell subset sorted from them (not recorded which). These receptors originate from an adult woman who had mild COVID-19 (a few samples of this study predate the infection). Cell type and time point are not known.

The chain couples TRBV6-5 to TRBJ2-3; tentatively, D is TRBD2 (5 bases). The CDR3 runs to 15 residues. V was pared by 5 bases and J by 4 bases, with 16 bases between. Germline-derived CDR1 and CDR2 are MNHEY and SVGAGI. Written as DNA, the CDR3 is TGTGCCAGCAGTCCCGGGGTGGAAAAGGCAGATACGCAGTATTTT. This sequence encodes CASSPGVEKADTQYF.

As regards this clonotype: Germline and junction disagree at one end, which may indicate a read error. The chain has TRBV4-3 and TRBJ1-2; TRBD1 matches at 7 bases. CDR3 length: 14 residues. Germline values: CDR1 LGHNA, CDR2 YSLEER. CDR3 in amino acids: CASSLNRGVYVYTF. CDR3 nucleotides: TGCGCCAGCAGCCTCAACAGGGGTGTCTATGTCTACACCTTC.

This rearrangement joins TRBV11-3 to TRBJ1-1; 7 bases match TRBD1. J lost 4 bases, V lost 0 bases, and 2 bases had no gene match. The CDR3 is 14 amino acids. The germline gives CDR1 SGHNT, CDR2 YENEEA. The chain's CDR3 is CASSLDYRGTEAFF. In DNA form, the CDR3 reads TGTGCCAGCAGCTTAGATTACAGGGGCACTGAAGCTTTCTTT.

The chain joins TRBV14 to TRBJ2-7; the match to TRBD2 covers 13 bases. The CDR3 is 16 residues long. Unmatched junction bases numbered 3, after V lost 1 base and J lost 3 bases. The germline CDR1 and CDR2 sequences are SGHDN and FVKESK. The CDR3 coding sequence is TGTGCCAGCAGCCAAGTCGGACTAGCGGGGGTCTACGAGCAGTACTTC. Translating gives CASSQVGLAGVYEQYF.

This clonotype was picked up a small number of times. The chain carries TRBV6-5 and TRBJ1-5, with 11 bases that match TRBD1. Trimming at V came to 6 bases and at J to 7 bases, leaving 5 bases not matched to a gene. The CDR3 is 14 residues long. Germline values: CDR1 MNHEY, CDR2 SVGAGI. In nucleotides, the CDR3 is TGTGCCAGCAGAGGACAGGGGGCCGGACAGCCCCAGCATTTT. It encodes CASRGQGAGQPQHF.

V usage is TRBV24-1 and J usage is TRBJ2-4; D gene unclear. Trimming cost V 9 bases and J 8 bases, with 16 bases left between them. This CDR3 spans 13 amino acids. Germline V lookup: CDR1 KGHDR, CDR2 SFDVKD. CDR3 nucleotides: TGTGCCACCCCAACCCTCCCGGCGGACATTCAGTACTTC. Translating it yields CATPTLPADIQYF.

The chain combines TRBV5-4 with TRBJ2-2, with 9 bases identical to TRBD2. The CDR3 is 16 amino acids. With 4 bases clipped from V and 5 bases from J, the junction kept 9 bases outside the gene matches. CDR1 is SGHNT and CDR2 is YYREEE in the germline V gene (reference sequence). The CDR3 DNA sequence: TGTGCCAGCAGCCGTTCGGTCCTAGCGGGAACCGGGGAGCTGTTTTTT. Translation gives CASSRSVLAGTGELFF.

This clonotype has more than one count but fewer than ten. The chain joins TRBV7-2 to TRBJ2-3, with TRBD2 matching over 15 bases. The V gene's germline CDR1 is SGHTA and CDR2 FQGNSA. J was trimmed by 1 base and V by 1 base; bases with no gene match: 6. The CDR3 contains 19 residues. This CDR3 reads CASSLEGLAGGFGTDTQYF. CDR3 DNA: TGTGCCAGCAGCTTAGAAGGACTAGCGGGGGGGTTCGGCACAGATACGCAGTATTTT. The full variable domain, in which reference TRBV7-2 and TRBJ2-3 provide the parts outside the CDR3, is GAGVSQSPSNKVTEKGKDVELRCDPISGHTALYWYRQSLGQGLEFLIYFQGNSAPDKSGLPSDRFSAERTGGSVSTLTIQRTQQEDSAVYLCASSLEGLAGGFGTDTQYFGPGTRLTVL.

The J gene is TRBJ2-2, the V gene TRBV24-1, with 10 bases matching TRBD2. After removal of 3 bases from V and 7 bases from J, the junction contained 7 bases not matched to a gene. This CDR3 region has 16 residues. From germline, CDR1 is KGHDR and CDR2 SFDVKD. The CDR3 here is CATSDQAGGPGGELFF. Here the CDR3 DNA reads TGTGCCACCAGTGATCAAGCGGGAGGGCCCGGCGGGGAGCTGTTTTTT.

Details on this clonotype: An end of the junction does not agree with germline; a read error may underlie this. V gene TRBV5-1 combines with J gene TRBJ2-1; 14 bases align to TRBD2. This CDR3 region has 15 residues. The V gene's germline CDR1 is SGHRS and CDR2 YFSETQ. The CDR3 is CASSLTSGGANEKFF. DNA for the CDR3: TGCGCCAGCAGCCTGACTAGCGGGGGGGCGAATGAGAAGTTCTTC.

V is TRBV6-1 and J is TRBJ2-5; no firm D call. The ends were cut back, 6 bases at V and 1 base at J, with 12 bases in the middle. Germline values: CDR1 MNHNS, CDR2 SASEGT. The CDR3 is made up of 14 amino acids. This CDR3 reads CASRTDLTQETQYF. The CDR3 DNA reads TGTGCCAGCAGAACCGACCTAACCCAAGAGACCCAGTACTTC.

This clonotype turned up a few times. The chain is built from TRBV11-2 and TRBJ2-3; TRBD2 aligns across 9 bases. The length of the CDR3 is 17 residues. J gave up 6 bases and V 3 bases, and 13 bases lay outside the gene matches. CDR1 and CDR2 from the germline V gene are SGHAT and FQNNGV. In DNA form, the CDR3 reads TGTGCCAGCAGCTTGGCCCAGCGGGAGGCCTTGGCGGATACGCAGTATTTT. Protein: CASSLAQREALADTQYF.

This rearrangement joins TRBV2 to TRBJ2-7; D is unresolved. The CDR3 has 11 residues. Trimming left V 6 bases short and J 6 bases short, with 9 bases between. Germline V gives CDR1 SNHLY, CDR2 FYNNEI. CDR3 in amino acids: CASSQPVEQYF. The CDR3 DNA follows: TGTGCCAGCAGCCAACCGGTCGAGCAGTACTTC.

This clonotype was observed a handful of times. The chain links TRBV6-5 to TRBJ2-5; D ambiguous. Germline V lookup: CDR1 MNHEY, CDR2 SVGAGI. V lost 0 bases to trimming and J lost 5 bases, with 7 bases between them. The length of the CDR3 is 13 residues. The CDR3 is CASSYSPGETQYF. CDR3 sequence (DNA): TGTGCCAGCAGTTACTCACCCGGGGAGACCCAGTACTTC.

The chain couples TRBV24-1 to TRBJ1-1; 12 positions agree with TRBD1. Unmatched junction bases numbered 9, after V lost 4 bases and J lost 7 bases. CDR1 is KGHDR, CDR2 SFDVKD, per germline. This CDR3 comprises 16 residues. This chain's CDR3 is CATSDRGTGGGDEAFF. The CDR3 nucleotides read TGTGCCACCAGTGACCGCGGGACAGGGGGCGGAGATGAAGCTTTCTTT.

There are a few counts of this clonotype. The chain has TRBV21-1 and TRBJ1-1. TRBV21-1 is given as a pseudogene. CDR3 length equals 15 residues. The CDR3 here is CASSKMREGRTEAFF. The CDR3 DNA reads as TGTGCCAGCAGCAAAATGAGGGAGGGTCGGACTGAAGCTTTCTTT.

This clonotype has a handful of counts. The chain uses TRBV4-1 and TRBJ1-4; the D is unclear. The CDR3 is 12 residues long. Germline values: CDR1 MGHRA, CDR2 YSYEKL. Deletions cut 0 bases from V and 7 bases from J, with 3 bases between. The CDR3, as DNA: TGCGCCAGCAGCCAAGATGGTGAAAAACTGTTTTTT. As protein: CASSQDGEKLFF.

This clonotype was detected only a few times. The chain employs TRBV7-6 and TRBJ2-7, with 11 bases aligning to TRBD1. V trimming: 4 bases; J trimming: 2 bases; junction bases outside the gene matches: 4. Germline lookup yields CDR1 SGHVS and CDR2 FNYEAQ. CDR3 length equals 15 residues. The CDR3 loop reads CASSSGTGGTYEQYF. The CDR3 DNA is TGTGCCAGCAGCTCCGGGACAGGGGGAACCTACGAGCAGTACTTC.

The chain has TRBV20-1 and TRBJ2-7; weak D call: TRBD1 (6 bases). CDR3 length: 14 amino acids. V shed 3 bases and J shed 2 bases, with 14 bases lying between them. The V gene's germline CDR1 is DFQATT and CDR2 SNEGSKA (reference sequence). CDR3 in DNA: TGCAGTGCTAGCGTGCCGGGACAAGCCTACGAGCAGTACTTC. Its translation: CSASVPGQAYEQYF.

This chain connects TRBV24-1 to TRBJ2-7, with D maybe TRBD1 (5 bases). Looked up from germline, CDR1 is KGHDR and CDR2 is SFDVKD. The CDR3 spans 13 residues. V lost 6 bases, J lost 0 bases, and 8 bases lay in between. The CDR3 loop is CATSSTGSYEQYF. The DNA for the CDR3 is TGTGCCACCAGTTCCACAGGCTCCTACGAGCAGTACTTC.

The chain joins TRBV12-3 or TRBV12-4 to TRBJ1-1; TRBD1 matches at 10 bases. V was pared by 6 bases and J by 6 bases, with 10 bases of the junction left unmatched. This CDR3 is 15 amino acids long. The CDR3 DNA follows: TGTGCCAGCAGCCCCACGGGACAGGGGTTTTCTGAAGCTTTCTTT. Amino acids: CASSPTGQGFSEAFF.

The genes are TRBV7-8 and TRBJ1-1; D is possibly TRBD1 (5 bases). Germline V gene lookup returns CDR1 SGHVS and CDR2 FQNEAQ. Trimming pared 5 bases from V and 2 bases from J, leaving 18 bases between. This CDR3 has 16 amino acids. The CDR3 DNA reads TGTGCCAGCAGCCCCCCGGGGGTTGGGGTCAACACTGAAGCTTTCTTT. It codes for CASSPPGVGVNTEAFF.

This clonotype was counted between two and nine times. The V call is TRBV6-2 or TRBV6-3, the J call TRBJ2-1; no clear D gene. There are 12 residues in the CDR3. Trimming removed 2 bases at V and 9 bases at J, with 8 bases between. Per the germline V gene, CDR1 is MNHEY and CDR2 is SVGEGT. The CDR3 DNA is TGTGCCAGCAGTTACCTAGGGTGTGAGCAGTTCTTC. Translation: CASSYLGCEQFF.

In its sample, this clonotype was seen a few times. This chain uses TRBV11-2 with TRBJ2-7; TRBD1 or TRBD2 may be the D gene (5 bases each). The CDR3 loop spans 18 amino acids. The germline CDR1 and CDR2 sequences are SGHAT and FQNNGV. Trimming took 1 base from V and 0 from J, leaving 19 bases between them. The CDR3 DNA is TGTGCCAGCAGCTTAGCACGGACCGGGACCCTGAGCTCCTACGAGCAGTACTTC. Its translation is CASSLARTGTLSSYEQYF.

This clonotype was picked up a small number of times. The chain carries TRBV4-1 and TRBJ2-5; D gene ambiguous. The CDR3 length is 16 residues. The V and J ends lost 1 base and 4 bases respectively, with 16 bases between them. CDR1 and CDR2 from the germline V gene are MGHRA and YSYEKL. The DNA for the CDR3 is TGCGCCAGCAGCCAAGGCGGTGGGGTAACTTTAGAGACCCAGTACTTC. This translates into CASSQGGGVTLETQYF.

The chain uses TRBV7-2 and TRBJ2-7; D gene ambiguous. The CDR3 has 14 amino acids. Germline V gene sequence: CDR1 SGHTA, CDR2 FQGNSA. V shed 3 bases and J shed 6 bases, with 15 bases lying between them. CDR3 DNA: TGTGCCAGCAGCTTCCACGGTAGCCCGCTCGAGCAGTACTTC. Residues: CASSFHGSPLEQYF.

The chain combines TRBV5-1 with TRBJ2-3; TRBD2 agrees at 12 bases. This CDR3 contains 16 residues. With 4 bases clipped from V and 4 bases from J, the junction kept 7 bases outside the gene matches. CDR1 is SGHRS, CDR2 YFSETQ, per germline. The CDR3 spells CASSPLAGGQPDTQYF. Here the CDR3 DNA reads TGCGCCAGCAGCCCCCTAGCGGGGGGGCAGCCAGATACGCAGTATTTT.

This clonotype appeared a few times. This chain joins TRBV2 and TRBJ1-1; a possible D gene is TRBD1 (5 bases). The CDR3 is 11 amino acids. The V end was cut by 7 bases, the J end by 10 bases, with 13 bases between. Germline V CDR1 and CDR2: SNHLY, FYNNEI. CDR3 region: CASTLRAGAFF. The CDR3 bases are TGTGCCAGCACCCTCAGGGCGGGAGCTTTCTTT.

The genes are TRBV5-1 and TRBJ2-1; 12 nucleotides agree with TRBD2. J was trimmed by 10 bases and V by 4 bases; bases with no gene match: 9. The CDR3 is made up of 15 amino acids. CDR1 SGHRS and CDR2 YFSETQ come from the germline V gene. The CDR3: CASSALAGGGEEQFF. The CDR3 DNA sequence: TGCGCCAGCAGCGCCCTAGCGGGAGGGGGTGAGGAGCAGTTCTTC.

V is TRBV20-1 and J is TRBJ1-2; TRBD1 is a possible D gene (6 bases). Germline assignment: CDR1 DFQATT and CDR2 SNEGSKA (reference sequence). The CDR3 has 13 amino acids. The V and J ends lost 3 bases and 2 bases respectively, with 10 bases between them. The CDR3 coding sequence is TGCAGTGCTAGCCCAGGGGCCAACTATGGCTACACCTTC. Translation: CSASPGANYGYTF.